One sample yielded the 5 T cell receptor beta chains listed below, sequenced in a study of cytomegalovirus exposure and HLA in healthy donors. The PCR had 60 Vbeta and 13 Jbeta primers. The assay was immunoSEQ multiplex PCR, and TCRdb's table has in-frame clones only and misses some. The sample holds about 130,000 clones. The sequencing sample was made of PBMCs. These TCRs come from a woman in her thirties or forties in good health and CMV-seropositive.

The V gene is TRBV6-5, the J gene TRBJ2-7; possible D gene TRBD1, 5 bases. The germline CDR1 and CDR2 sequences are MNHEY and SVGAGI. Trimming took off 6 bases at V and 2 bases at J, with 14 bases between the two ends. The CDR3 covers 14 residues. The CDR3 region has the DNA TGTGCCAGCAGGCAAGAAGGGGAAACCTACGAGCAGTACTTC. Translating gives CASRQEGETYEQYF.

This sequence joins TRBV29-1 and TRBJ1-4; D might be TRBD1 (6 bases). The germline V gene has CDR1 SQVTM and CDR2 ANQGSEA. The CDR3 totals 14 residues. V lost 6 bases, J lost 0 bases, and 11 bases lay in between. CDR3: CSVVGGATNEKLFF. Written as DNA, the CDR3 is TGCAGCGTGGTAGGGGGAGCAACTAATGAAAAACTGTTTTTT.

The chain links TRBV15 to TRBJ1-4; possibly TRBD1 for D (5 bases). The CDR3 is 15 residues long. Germline loops: CDR1 LNHNV, CDR2 YYDKDF (reference sequence). V was trimmed by 3 bases and J by 8 bases, leaving 16 bases between them. The CDR3 DNA follows: TGTGCCACCAGCAGGCAATCCGGGGGTAGCGAAAAACTGTTTTTT. Protein product: CATSRQSGGSEKLFF. The full variable domain, completed using reference TRBV15 and TRBJ1-4, is DAMVIQNPRYQVTQFGKPVTLSCSQTLNHNVMYWYQQKSSQAPKLLFHYYDKDFNNEADTPDNFQSRRPNTSFCFLDIRSPGLGDTAMYLCATSRQSGGSEKLFFGSGTQLSVL.

The gene calls are TRBV7-2 and TRBJ2-7; D is perhaps TRBD1 (6 bases). Trimming took 5 bases from V and 3 from J, leaving 11 bases between them. Germline CDR1 reads SGHTA; CDR2 reads FQGNSA. The CDR3 consists of 13 residues. The CDR3 here is CASSVSDSYEQYF. For the CDR3, the DNA is TGTGCCAGCAGCGTGTCGGACAGCTACGAGCAGTACTTC.

The chain recombines TRBV6-1 with TRBJ2-1; 9 nucleotides line up with TRBD1. The V gene end was trimmed by 6 bases and the J gene end by 6 bases; junction bases not matched to a gene: 6. This CDR3 is built from 14 residues. Germline V lookup: CDR1 MNHNS, CDR2 SASEGT. CDR3 region: CASRGTGQGNEQFF. CDR3 nucleotides: TGTGCCAGCAGGGGGACAGGGCAGGGCAATGAGCAGTTCTTC.